The sequence of this T cell receptor (beta chain) was determined in a study of blood T cell repertoires in COVID-19. V dropped 0 bases and J dropped 4 bases, with 13 bases sitting between them. CDR3 length: 15 amino acids. Germline values: CDR1 SGHDT, CDR2 YYEEEE. This clone appeared once. For recovered donors of Cohort 3, there were two negative PCRs, clearance, or symptom resolution. TCRdb's table, derived via immunoSEQ multiplex PCR, lists solely in-frame clones and lacks some. Of some 330,000 clones in the sample, around 86% are singletons; the top ten hold about 4%. The chain couples TRBV5-6 to TRBJ1-1; D gene unclear. Sequencing was performed on PBMCs or T cells enriched from blood (not recorded which). This clonotype was obtained from a man younger than 40 who had recovered from COVID-19. CDR3 sequence: CASSLDVPSGTEAFF. The CDR3 DNA reads as TGTGCCAGCAGCTTGGATGTCCCGTCGGGCACTGAAGCTTTCTTT.